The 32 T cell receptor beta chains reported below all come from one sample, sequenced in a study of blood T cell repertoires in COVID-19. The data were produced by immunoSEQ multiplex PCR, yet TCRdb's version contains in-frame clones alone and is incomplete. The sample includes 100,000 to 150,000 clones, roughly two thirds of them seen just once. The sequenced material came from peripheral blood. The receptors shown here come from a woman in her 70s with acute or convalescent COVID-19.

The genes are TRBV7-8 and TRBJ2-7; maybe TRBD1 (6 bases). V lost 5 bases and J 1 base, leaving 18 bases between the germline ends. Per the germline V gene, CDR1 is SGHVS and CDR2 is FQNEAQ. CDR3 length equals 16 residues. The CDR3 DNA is TGTGCCAGCAGCGCTCAGGGGAGCCCGCCTTCCTACGAGCAGTACTTC. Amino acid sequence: CASSAQGSPPSYEQYF.

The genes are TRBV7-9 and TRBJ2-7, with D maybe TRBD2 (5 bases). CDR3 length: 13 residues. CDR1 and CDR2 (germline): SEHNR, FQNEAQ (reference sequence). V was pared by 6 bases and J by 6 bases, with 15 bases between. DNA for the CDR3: TGTGCCAGCAGTCCGTCCGCGAGGGTCGAGCAGTACTTC. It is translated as CASSPSARVEQYF.

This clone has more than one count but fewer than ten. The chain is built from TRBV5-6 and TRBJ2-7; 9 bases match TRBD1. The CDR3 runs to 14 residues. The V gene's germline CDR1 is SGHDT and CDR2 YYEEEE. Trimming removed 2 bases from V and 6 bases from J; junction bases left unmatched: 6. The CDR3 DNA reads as TGTGCCAGCAGCTTAGGGATGGGACAGGGCGAGCAGTACTTC. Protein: CASSLGMGQGEQYF.

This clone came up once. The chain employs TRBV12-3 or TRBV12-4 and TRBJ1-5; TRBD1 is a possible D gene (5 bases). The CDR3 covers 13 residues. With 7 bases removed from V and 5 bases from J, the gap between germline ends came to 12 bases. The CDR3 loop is CASTWGGDQPQHF. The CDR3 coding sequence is TGTGCCAGCACTTGGGGCGGGGATCAGCCCCAGCATTTT.

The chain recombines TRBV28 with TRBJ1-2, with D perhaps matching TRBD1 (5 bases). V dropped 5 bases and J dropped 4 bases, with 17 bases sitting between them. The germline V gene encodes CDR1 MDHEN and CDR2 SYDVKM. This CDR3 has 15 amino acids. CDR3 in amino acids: CASSPPRVIAYGYTF. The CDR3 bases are TGTGCCAGCAGTCCCCCCAGGGTAATCGCCTATGGCTACACCTTC.

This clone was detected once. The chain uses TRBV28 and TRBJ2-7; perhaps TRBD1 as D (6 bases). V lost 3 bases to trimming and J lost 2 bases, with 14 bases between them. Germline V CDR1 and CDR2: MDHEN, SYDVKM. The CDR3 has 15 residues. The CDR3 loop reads CASSLGAGATYEQYF. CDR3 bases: TGTGCCAGCAGTTTGGGGGCAGGGGCGACCTACGAGCAGTACTTC.

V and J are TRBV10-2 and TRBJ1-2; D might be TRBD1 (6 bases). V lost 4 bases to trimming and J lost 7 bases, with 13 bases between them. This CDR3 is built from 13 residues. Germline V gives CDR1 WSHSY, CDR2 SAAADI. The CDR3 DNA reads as TGCGCCAGCAGTGTGGGGGCAGTGTCTGGCTACACCTTC. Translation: CASSVGAVSGYTF.

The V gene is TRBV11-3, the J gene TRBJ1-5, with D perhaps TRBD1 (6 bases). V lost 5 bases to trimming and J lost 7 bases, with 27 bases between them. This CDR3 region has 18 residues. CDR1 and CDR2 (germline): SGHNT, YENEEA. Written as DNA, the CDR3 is TGTGCCAGCAGCCCTCACCCCGCGACAGAAAGGCAGGGGCAGCCCCAGCATTTT. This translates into CASSPHPATERQGQPQHF.

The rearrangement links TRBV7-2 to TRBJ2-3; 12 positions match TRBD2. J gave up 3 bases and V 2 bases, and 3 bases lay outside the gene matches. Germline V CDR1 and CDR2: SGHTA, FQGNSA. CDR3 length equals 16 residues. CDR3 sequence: CASSLRLAGATDTQYF. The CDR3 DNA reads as TGTGCCAGCAGCTTAAGACTAGCGGGGGCGACAGATACGCAGTATTTT.

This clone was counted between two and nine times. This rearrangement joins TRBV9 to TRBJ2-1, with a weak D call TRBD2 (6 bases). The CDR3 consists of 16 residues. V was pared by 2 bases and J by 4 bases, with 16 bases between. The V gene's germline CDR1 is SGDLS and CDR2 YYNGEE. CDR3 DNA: TGTGCCAGCAGCGTTTCGACGGGAGTGTCGTACAATGAGCAGTTCTTC. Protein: CASSVSTGVSYNEQFF.

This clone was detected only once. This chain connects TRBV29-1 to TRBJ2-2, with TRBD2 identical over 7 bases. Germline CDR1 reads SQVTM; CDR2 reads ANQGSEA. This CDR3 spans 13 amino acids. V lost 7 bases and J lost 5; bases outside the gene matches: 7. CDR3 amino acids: CSAETSRTGELFF. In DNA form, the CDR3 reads TGCAGCGCCGAGACTAGCAGGACCGGGGAGCTGTTTTTT.

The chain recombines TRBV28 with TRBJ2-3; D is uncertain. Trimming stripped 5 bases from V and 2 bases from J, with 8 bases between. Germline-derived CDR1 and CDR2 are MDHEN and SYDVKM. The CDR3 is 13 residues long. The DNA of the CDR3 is TGTGCCAGCAGTGGTGCGGACACAGATACGCAGTATTTT. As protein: CASSGADTDTQYF.

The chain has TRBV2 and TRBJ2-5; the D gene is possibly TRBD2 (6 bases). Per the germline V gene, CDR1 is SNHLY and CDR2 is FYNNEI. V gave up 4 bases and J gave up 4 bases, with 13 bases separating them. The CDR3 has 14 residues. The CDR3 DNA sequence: TGTGCCAGCAGTGTGGAGGGCCTCGGAGAGACCCAGTACTTC. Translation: CASSVEGLGETQYF.

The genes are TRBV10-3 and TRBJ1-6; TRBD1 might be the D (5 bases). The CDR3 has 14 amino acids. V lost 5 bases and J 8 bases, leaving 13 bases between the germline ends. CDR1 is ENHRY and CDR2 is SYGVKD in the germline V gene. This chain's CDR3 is CAISPGSGYSPLHF. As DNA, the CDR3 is TGTGCCATCAGTCCAGGGTCCGGCTATTCACCCCTCCACTTT.

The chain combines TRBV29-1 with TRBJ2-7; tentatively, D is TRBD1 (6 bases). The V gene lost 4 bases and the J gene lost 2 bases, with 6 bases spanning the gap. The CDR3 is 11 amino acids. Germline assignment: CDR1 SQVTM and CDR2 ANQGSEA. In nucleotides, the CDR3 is TGCAGCGTTGGACAGGCCTACGAGCAGTACTTC. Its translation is CSVGQAYEQYF.

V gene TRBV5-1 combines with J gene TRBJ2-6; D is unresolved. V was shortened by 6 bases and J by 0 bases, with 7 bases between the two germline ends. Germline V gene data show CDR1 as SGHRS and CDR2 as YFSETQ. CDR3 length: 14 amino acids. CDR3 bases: TGCGCCAGCACCCCAAACTCTGGGGCCAACGTCCTGACTTTC. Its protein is CASTPNSGANVLTF.

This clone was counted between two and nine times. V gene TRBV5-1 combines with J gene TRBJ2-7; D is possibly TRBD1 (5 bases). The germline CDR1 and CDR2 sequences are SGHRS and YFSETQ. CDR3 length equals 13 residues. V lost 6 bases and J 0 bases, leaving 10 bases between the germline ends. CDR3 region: CASNGQRSYEQYF. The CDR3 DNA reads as TGCGCCAGCAACGGACAACGCTCCTACGAGCAGTACTTC.

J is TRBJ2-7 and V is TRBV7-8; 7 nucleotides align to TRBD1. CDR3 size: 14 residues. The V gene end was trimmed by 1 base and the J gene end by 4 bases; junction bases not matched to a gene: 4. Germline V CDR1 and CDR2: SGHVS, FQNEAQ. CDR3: CASSLGTGAYEQYF. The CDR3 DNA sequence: TGTGCCAGCAGCTTAGGGACAGGAGCTTACGAGCAGTACTTC.

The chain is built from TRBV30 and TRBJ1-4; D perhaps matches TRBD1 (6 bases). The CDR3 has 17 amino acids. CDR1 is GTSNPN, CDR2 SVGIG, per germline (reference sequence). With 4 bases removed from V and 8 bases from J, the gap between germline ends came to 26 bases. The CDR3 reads CAWTQDSLLTAREKLFF. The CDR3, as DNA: TGTGCCTGGACTCAGGACAGCCTATTAACCGCTCGCGAAAAACTGTTTTTT.

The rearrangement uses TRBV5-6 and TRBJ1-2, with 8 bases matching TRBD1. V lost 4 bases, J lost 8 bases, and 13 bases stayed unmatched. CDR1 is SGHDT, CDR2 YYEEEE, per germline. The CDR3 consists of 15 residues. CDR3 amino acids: CASSLTGTGGKGYTF. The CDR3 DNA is TGTGCCAGCAGCCTGACAGGCACAGGGGGAAAAGGCTACACCTTC.

The CDR3 bases are TGTGCCAGCAGCCCGGGACAGACCACCTACGAGCAGTACTTC. Encoded protein: CASSPGQTTYEQYF. The chain joins TRBV27 to TRBJ2-7, with 7 nucleotides matching TRBD1. The ends lost 6 bases at V and 2 bases at J; junction bases unmatched: 7. This CDR3 region has 14 residues. CDR1 and CDR2 (germline): MNHEY, SMNVEV (reference sequence).

CDR3 nucleotides: TGCGCCAGCAGCCAAGAGGGACAGAAAACTTTCTTT. The encoded protein is CASSQEGQKTFF. This chain links TRBV4-1 with TRBJ1-1; 7 nucleotides match TRBD1. J gave up 12 bases and V 0 bases, and 4 bases lay outside the gene matches. The CDR3 consists of 12 residues. CDR1 and CDR2 (germline): MGHRA, YSYEKL.

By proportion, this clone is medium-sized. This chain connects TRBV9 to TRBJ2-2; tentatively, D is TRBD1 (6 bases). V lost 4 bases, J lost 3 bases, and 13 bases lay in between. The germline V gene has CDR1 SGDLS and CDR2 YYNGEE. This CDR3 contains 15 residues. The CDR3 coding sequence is TGTGCCAGCAGCCCGACGGACAGTTACACCGGGGAGCTGTTTTTT. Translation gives CASSPTDSYTGELFF. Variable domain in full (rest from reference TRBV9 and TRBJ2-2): DSGVTQTPKHLITATGQRVTLRCSPRSGDLSVYWYQQSLDQGLQFLIQYYNGEERAKGNILERFSAQQFPDLHSELNLSSLELGDSALYFCASSPTDSYTGELFFGEGSRLTVL.

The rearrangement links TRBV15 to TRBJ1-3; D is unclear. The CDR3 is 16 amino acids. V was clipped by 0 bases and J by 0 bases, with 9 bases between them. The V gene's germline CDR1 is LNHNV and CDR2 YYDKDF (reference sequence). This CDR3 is CATSREVAGSGNTIYF. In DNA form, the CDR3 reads TGTGCCACCAGCAGAGAGGTGGCAGGCTCTGGAAACACCATATATTTT.

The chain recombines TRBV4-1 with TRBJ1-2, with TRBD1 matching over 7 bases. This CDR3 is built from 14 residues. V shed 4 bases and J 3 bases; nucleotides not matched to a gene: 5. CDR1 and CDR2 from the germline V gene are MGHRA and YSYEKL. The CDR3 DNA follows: TGCGCCAGCAGCCTACAAGACAGGGACTATGGCTACACCTTC. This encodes CASSLQDRDYGYTF.

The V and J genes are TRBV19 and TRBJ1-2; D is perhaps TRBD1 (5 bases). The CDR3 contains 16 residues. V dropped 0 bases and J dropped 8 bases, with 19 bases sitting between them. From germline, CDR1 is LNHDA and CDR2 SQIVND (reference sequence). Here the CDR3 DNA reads TGTGCCAGTAGTATAGATGTCAATGGGGCAGAAGGAGGCTACACCTTC. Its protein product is CASSIDVNGAEGGYTF. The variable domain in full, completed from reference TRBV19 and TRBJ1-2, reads DGGITQSPKYLFRKEGQNVTLSCEQNLNHDAMYWYRQDPGQGLRLIYYSQIVNDFQKGDIAEGYSVSREKKESFPLTVTSAQKNPTAFYLCASSIDVNGAEGGYTFGSGTRLTVV.

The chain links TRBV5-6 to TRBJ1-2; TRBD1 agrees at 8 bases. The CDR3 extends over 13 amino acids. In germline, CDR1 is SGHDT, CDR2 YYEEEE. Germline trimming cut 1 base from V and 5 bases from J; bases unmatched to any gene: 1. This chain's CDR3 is CASSLNRGYGYTF. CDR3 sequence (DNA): TGTGCCAGCAGCTTGAACAGGGGGTATGGCTACACCTTC.

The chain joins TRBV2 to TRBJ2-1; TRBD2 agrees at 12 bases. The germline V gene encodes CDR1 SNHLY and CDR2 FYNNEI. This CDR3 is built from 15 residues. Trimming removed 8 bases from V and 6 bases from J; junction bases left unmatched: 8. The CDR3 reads CASCPLAGGPNEQFF. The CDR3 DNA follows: TGTGCCAGCTGTCCTCTAGCGGGAGGGCCCAATGAGCAGTTCTTC. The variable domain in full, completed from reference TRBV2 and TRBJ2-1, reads EPEVTQTPSHQVTQMGQEVILRCVPISNHLYFYWYRQILGQKVEFLVSFYNNEISEKSEIFDDQFSVERPDGSNFTLKIRSTKLEDSAMYFCASCPLAGGPNEQFFGPGTRLTVL.

CDR3 protein: CASSLVGSGVRYNEQFF. CDR3 in DNA: TGTGCCAGCAGCTTGGTGGGTTCAGGGGTTCGTTACAATGAGCAGTTCTTC. V gene TRBV5-6 combines with J gene TRBJ2-1, with D tentatively TRBD1 (6 bases). Germline CDR1 is SGHDT and CDR2 is YYEEEE. The CDR3 extends over 17 amino acids. V lost 0 bases, J lost 4 bases, and 17 bases lay in between.

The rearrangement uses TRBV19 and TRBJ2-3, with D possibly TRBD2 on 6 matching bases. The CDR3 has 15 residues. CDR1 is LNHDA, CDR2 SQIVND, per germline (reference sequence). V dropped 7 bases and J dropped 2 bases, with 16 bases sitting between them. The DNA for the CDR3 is TGTGCCAGTATAGATCTGGGGGGAGCCACAGATACGCAGTATTTT. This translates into CASIDLGGATDTQYF.

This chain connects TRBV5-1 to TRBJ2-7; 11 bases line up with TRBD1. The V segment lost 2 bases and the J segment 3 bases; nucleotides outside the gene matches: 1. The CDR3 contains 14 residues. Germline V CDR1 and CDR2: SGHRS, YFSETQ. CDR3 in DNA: TGCGCCAGCAGCTTCGGGACAGGGGGCTACGAGCAGTACTTC. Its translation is CASSFGTGGYEQYF. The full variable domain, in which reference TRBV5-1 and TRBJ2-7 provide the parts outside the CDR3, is KAGVTQTPRYLIKTRGQQVTLSCSPISGHRSVSWYQQTPGQGLQFLFEYFSETQRNKGNFPGRFSGRQFSNSRSEMNVSTLELGDSALYLCASSFGTGGYEQYFGPGTRLTVT.

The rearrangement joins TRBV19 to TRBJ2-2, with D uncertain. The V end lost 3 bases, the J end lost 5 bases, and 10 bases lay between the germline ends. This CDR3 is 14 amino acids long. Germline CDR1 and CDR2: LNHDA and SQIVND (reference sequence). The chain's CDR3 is CASSIGERTGELFF. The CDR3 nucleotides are TGTGCCAGTAGTATTGGAGAGAGGACCGGGGAGCTGTTTTTT.